This T cell receptor beta chain is drawn from a study of T cells after yellow fever vaccination. V was pared by 3 bases and J by 9 bases, with 7 bases of the junction left unmatched. This CDR3 spans 15 amino acids. Remarks on this clonotype: What it binds is unknown.

Study-wide results and limits: The appearance of a small share of clonotypes in both CD4 and CD8 compartments was observed. It was the secondary response that reached its peak faster, day 5 versus 15, but it was weaker.

In making TCR cDNA, 5'RACE template switching added a universal primer site and UMIs to it. TCRdb re-derived calls from the 5' RACE reads in MiXCR, one entry per CDR3 protein. The top ten hold 15% to 20% of the sample, which has about 330,000 distinct CDR3 sequences, approximately 8% seen once. V and J are TRBV12-3 or TRBV12-4 and TRBJ1-5; 11 bases match TRBD1. The TCR originated in a man in his late teens or twenties who received the YFV17D yellow fever vaccine. The sequences come from PBMCs, collected more than 40 days after the first yellow fever vaccination. The CDR3 sequence: CASSFGQGAFRPQHF. The CDR3 DNA sequence: TGTGCCAGCAGTTTCGGACAGGGGGCCTTTCGGCCCCAGCATTTT.